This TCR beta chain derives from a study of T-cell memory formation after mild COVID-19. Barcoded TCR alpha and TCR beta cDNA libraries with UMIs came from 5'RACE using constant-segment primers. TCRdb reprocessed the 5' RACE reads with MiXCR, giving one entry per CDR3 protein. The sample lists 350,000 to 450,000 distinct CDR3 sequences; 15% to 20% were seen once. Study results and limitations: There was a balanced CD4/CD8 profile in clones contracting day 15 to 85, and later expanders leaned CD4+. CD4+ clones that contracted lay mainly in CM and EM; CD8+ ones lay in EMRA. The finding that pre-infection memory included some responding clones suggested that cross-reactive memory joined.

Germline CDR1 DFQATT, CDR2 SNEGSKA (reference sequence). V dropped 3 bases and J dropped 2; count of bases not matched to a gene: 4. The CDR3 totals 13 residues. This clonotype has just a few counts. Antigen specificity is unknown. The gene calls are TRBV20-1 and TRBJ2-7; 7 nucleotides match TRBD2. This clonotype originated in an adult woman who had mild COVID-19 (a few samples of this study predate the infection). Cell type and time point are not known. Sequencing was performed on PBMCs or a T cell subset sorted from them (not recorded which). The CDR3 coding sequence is TGCAGTGCTAGGGCGGGAGCGGCCTACGAGCAGTACTTC. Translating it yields CSARAGAAYEQYF.